This TCR beta chain was profiled in a study of shared clonotypes between healthy human individuals. Background on the study: Each donor's CD4 naive and CD4 memory cells filled three plates apiece, CD8 naive two, and CD8 memory one. General study points: What rarefaction showed was incomplete sorted-subset sequencing despite large depth.

The CDR3 has 17 amino acids. Germline CDR1 SGHTA, CDR2 FQGTGA. V gave up 1 base and J gave up 4 bases; unmatched junction bases: 9. Naive CD45RA+ and memory CD45RA-negative subsets were split from CD4+ cells. Data came from immunoSEQ multiplex PCR; TCRdb stores just in-frame clones and leaves some out. The sample includes roughly 760,000 clones, roughly 70% seen only once; the top ten take approximately 1.8%. Concerning this clone itself: Its matching antigen is unknown.

The TCR was taken from a woman aged 25 to 39 in good health. The chain links TRBV7-3 to TRBJ2-3, with 9 positions matching TRBD2. Sequencing input: memory CD4+ T cells sorted from blood. Subset noted: CD45RA-negative fraction. For the CDR3, the DNA is TGTGCCAGCAGCTTAAACTCGGCTAGCGGGAACCCAGATACGCAGTATTTT. Translating it yields CASSLNSASGNPDTQYF.